This T cell receptor beta chain was profiled in a study of cytomegalovirus exposure and HLA in healthy donors. 13 Jbeta primers and 60 Vbeta primers were used for the PCR. Only in-frame clones appear in the TCRdb table, and some are missing; sequencing was by immunoSEQ multiplex PCR. The table records around 54,000 clones, more than 70% of them present only once. CDR3 length: 13 amino acids. Germline lookup yields CDR1 LNHNV and CDR2 YYDKDF (reference sequence). Trimming removed 0 bases from V and 4 bases from J, with 6 bases in between. This sequence originates from a woman aged 18-29 years in good health and CMV-seronegative. This chain joins TRBV15 and TRBJ1-2, with no clear D. The specimen sequenced was PBMCs. CDR3 amino acids: CATSREAGYGYTF. CDR3 in DNA: TGTGCCACCAGCAGAGAGGCTGGCTATGGCTACACCTTC. Full variable domain (rest looked up from reference TRBV15 and TRBJ1-2): DAMVIQNPRYQVTQFGKPVTLSCSQTLNHNVMYWYQQKSSQAPKLLFHYYDKDFNNEADTPDNFQSRRPNTSFCFLDIRSPGLGDTAMYLCATSREAGYGYTFGSGTRLTVV.